Below are 23 T cell receptor beta chains sequenced from a single sample in a study of T cell clonotyping in hematopoietic cell transplantation. Time point noted: recipient sample about 28 days before transplant, after cytoreduction. Profiling relied on immunoSEQ multiplex PCR, and the TCRdb table lists in-frame clones only, not all of them. The data show about 29,000 clones, 60% to 85% seen once. The input for sequencing was peripheral blood mononuclear cells, taken before stem cell transplant. The receptors derive from a young woman with chronic myeloid leukemia. Some clones in this sample may be carry-over from other donors' samples.

This rearrangement joins TRBV5-1 to TRBJ1-5, with D uncertain. The V end lost 0 bases, the J end lost 7 bases, and 8 bases lay between the germline ends. Germline V lookup: CDR1 SGHRS, CDR2 YFSETQ. The CDR3 has 13 amino acids. CDR3 in DNA: TGCGCCAGCAGCTTGGAGGGTTACCAGCCCCAGCATTTT. Amino acids: CASSLEGYQPQHF. Filled out from reference TRBV5-1 and TRBJ1-5, the complete variable domain reads KAGVTQTPRYLIKTRGQQVTLSCSPISGHRSVSWYQQTPGQGLQFLFEYFSETQRNKGNFPGRFSGRQFSNSRSEMNVSTLELGDSALYLCASSLEGYQPQHFGDGTRLSIL.

This clone was counted only a few times. The rearrangement joins TRBV15 to TRBJ2-7; 7 bases align to TRBD2. Germline lookup yields CDR1 LNHNV and CDR2 YYDKDF (reference sequence). The CDR3 totals 12 residues. V lost 7 bases and J lost 3; bases outside the gene matches: 3. Here the CDR3 DNA reads TGTGCCACCAAGCGGGGTGGCTACGAGCAGTACTTC. This encodes CATKRGGYEQYF.

J is TRBJ2-3 and V is TRBV2; 8 bases match TRBD2. Germline values: CDR1 SNHLY, CDR2 FYNNEI. J gave up 3 bases and V 8 bases, and 7 bases lay outside the gene matches. CDR3 length equals 14 residues. The CDR3 is CASEDSGVTDTQYF. The CDR3 nucleotides are TGTGCCAGCGAAGATAGCGGGGTTACAGATACGCAGTATTTT.

This chain uses TRBV5-1 with TRBJ1-4, with D possibly being TRBD1 (5 bases). The CDR3 sequence is 14 residues long. Germline V gene lookup returns CDR1 SGHRS and CDR2 YFSETQ. V shed 4 bases and J shed 11 bases, with 18 bases lying between them. This chain's CDR3 is CASSPRDLYGKLFF. The CDR3 DNA reads TGCGCCAGCAGCCCTCGGGACCTCTACGGGAAACTGTTTTTT.

The CDR3, as DNA: TGTGCCAGCAGTACCGGGGACAGGGTTATAACTGAAGCTTTCTTT. Its protein is CASSTGDRVITEAFF. The gene calls are TRBV6-5 and TRBJ1-1; 9 bases agree with TRBD1. Germline lookup yields CDR1 MNHEY and CDR2 SVGAGI. The ends lost 5 bases at V and 5 bases at J; junction bases unmatched: 9. The CDR3 spans 15 residues.

This clone has just one count. V and J are TRBV29-1 and TRBJ1-2; no reliable D call. The CDR3 has 13 residues. Germline CDR1 is SQVTM and CDR2 is ANQGSEA. V lost 6 bases to trimming and J lost 6 bases, with 17 bases between them. CDR3 loop: CSVVSGPRDGYTF. The CDR3 region has the DNA TGCAGCGTCGTTTCTGGGCCTCGGGATGGCTACACCTTC. The full variable domain, with the rest looked up from reference TRBV29-1 and TRBJ1-2, is SAVISQKPSRDICQRGTSLTIQCQVDSQVTMMFWYRQQPGQSLTLIATANQGSEATYESGFVIDKFPISRPNLTFSTLTVSNMSPEDSSIYLCSVVSGPRDGYTFGSGTRLTVV.

The chain recombines TRBV30 with TRBJ2-7; tentatively, D is TRBD2 (6 bases). The CDR3 runs 13 residues. Trimming cost V 6 bases and J 0 bases, with 12 bases left between them. Germline V gives CDR1 GTSNPN, CDR2 SVGIG (reference sequence). The CDR3 sequence: CACGGANSYEQYF. The CDR3 region has the DNA TGTGCCTGCGGGGGAGCCAACTCCTACGAGCAGTACTTC.

This clone was recorded a few times. V is TRBV5-1 and J is TRBJ1-4, with 8 positions matching TRBD1. Germline V gene data show CDR1 as SGHRS and CDR2 as YFSETQ. This CDR3 is 15 amino acids long. The ends lost 5 bases at V and 6 bases at J; junction bases unmatched: 9. The CDR3 DNA is TGCGCCAGCAGTAAGGACAGGGCTCCCGATGAAAAACTGTTTTTT. Protein sequence: CASSKDRAPDEKLFF.

The rearrangement links TRBV6-6 to TRBJ1-6; maybe TRBD1 (6 bases). Germline V lookup: CDR1 MNHNY, CDR2 SVGAGI (reference sequence). This CDR3 is built from 15 residues. Trimming left V 2 bases short and J 7 bases short, with 12 bases between. The chain's CDR3 is CASSYPTGSNSPLHF. CDR3 nucleotides: TGTGCCAGCAGTTACCCTACAGGGTCCAATTCACCCCTCCACTTT.

The count of this clone is one. V gene TRBV6-5 combines with J gene TRBJ1-1, with D perhaps TRBD1 (6 bases). Germline CDR1 reads MNHEY; CDR2 reads SVGAGI. The CDR3 extends over 14 amino acids. V dropped 6 bases and J dropped 4 bases, with 15 bases sitting between them. The CDR3 region is CASSQSRGSTEAFF. The CDR3 DNA sequence: TGTGCCAGCAGCCAAAGCAGGGGTAGCACTGAAGCTTTCTTT.

The chain employs TRBV9 and TRBJ1-2; D might be TRBD1 (6 bases). Germline assignment: CDR1 SGDLS and CDR2 YYNGEE. The CDR3 covers 13 residues. V was trimmed by 3 bases and J by 7 bases, leaving 13 bases between them. CDR3 amino acids: CASSASGVGGYTF. DNA for the CDR3: TGTGCCAGCAGCGCCTCAGGGGTTGGTGGCTACACCTTC.

CDR3 protein: CASSLTGTGVGELFF. CDR3 sequence (DNA): TGTGCCAGCAGCTTAACCGGGACAGGGGTCGGGGAGCTGTTTTTT. J is TRBJ2-2 and V is TRBV11-3; 10 bases agree with TRBD1. Germline values: CDR1 SGHNT, CDR2 YENEEA. There are 15 residues in the CDR3. V was clipped by 2 bases and J by 7 bases; unmatched bases: 4.

The gene calls are TRBV2 and TRBJ1-2; D uncertain. The V and J ends lost 4 bases and 6 bases respectively, with 6 bases between them. The CDR3 totals 11 residues. CDR1 SNHLY and CDR2 FYNNEI come from the germline V gene. The CDR3 DNA reads TGTGCCAGCAGTGTCTTGGATGGCTACACCTTC. Encoded protein: CASSVLDGYTF.

This clone came up a few times. The chain carries TRBV4-1 and TRBJ1-1, with TRBD1 matching 10 bases. The J segment lost 1 base and the V segment lost 6 bases, leaving 2 bases of the junction unmatched. The germline gives CDR1 MGHRA, CDR2 YSYEKL. The CDR3 loop spans 14 amino acids. In DNA, the CDR3 is TGCGCCAGCAGGAGGGACAGGGGGAACACTGAAGCTTTCTTT. Translated, it gives CASRRDRGNTEAFF.

The V gene is TRBV7-6, the J gene TRBJ2-3; D is perhaps TRBD1 (6 bases). Trimming pared 5 bases from V and 2 bases from J, leaving 11 bases between. CDR1 is SGHVS, CDR2 FNYEAQ, per germline. There are 14 residues in the CDR3. CDR3 bases: TGTGCCAGCAGCACGCGGACAGTCACAGATACGCAGTATTTT. Its protein is CASSTRTVTDTQYF.

The genes are TRBV30 and TRBJ1-5; D may be TRBD1 (5 bases). Looked up from germline, CDR1 is GTSNPN and CDR2 is SVGIG (reference sequence). V was clipped by 4 bases and J by 4 bases, with 14 bases between them. The CDR3 extends over 14 amino acids. This CDR3 is CAWTRTPQNQPQHF. The CDR3 DNA reads as TGTGCCTGGACCCGGACACCTCAGAATCAGCCCCAGCATTTT.

This clone was seen a few times. The V and J genes are TRBV28 and TRBJ1-6; D uncertain. Germline CDR1 and CDR2: MDHEN and SYDVKM. This CDR3 has 16 residues. Trimming removed 4 bases from V and 8 bases from J, with 18 bases in between. The CDR3 region has the DNA TGTGCCAGCAGTTCCCCCTTAGGAAGCGTCTATTCACCCCTCCACTTT. As protein: CASSSPLGSVYSPLHF. The complete variable domain, with remaining parts taken from reference TRBV28 and TRBJ1-6, reads DVKVTQSSRYLVKRTGEKVFLECVQDMDHENMFWYRQDPGLGLRLIYFSYDVKMKEKGDIPEGYSVSREKKERFSLILESASTNQTSMYLCASSSPLGSVYSPLHFGNGTRLTVT.

The CDR3 here is CASSTGLAGYETGELFF. CDR3 sequence (DNA): TGTGCCAGCAGCACGGGACTAGCGGGGTATGAAACCGGGGAGCTGTTTTTT. V is TRBV5-4 and J is TRBJ2-2; the match to TRBD2 covers 13 bases. Per the germline V gene, CDR1 is SGHNT and CDR2 is YYREEE (reference sequence). The CDR3 sequence is 17 residues long. The junction had 8 bases not matched to a gene; V was cut back by 4 bases and J by 5 bases.

This clone was found once. The V and J genes are TRBV5-6 and TRBJ1-6; TRBD1 is a possible D gene (5 bases). The CDR3 has 14 amino acids. Germline V lookup: CDR1 SGHDT, CDR2 YYEEEE. V lost 2 bases and J lost 9, with 12 bases in between. The CDR3 DNA reads as TGTGCCAGCAGCTTTGGGGGGTTGGGTTCACCCCTCCACTTT. It translates to CASSFGGLGSPLHF.

V gene TRBV5-1 combines with J gene TRBJ1-2; 7 bases are shared with TRBD1. CDR1 SGHRS and CDR2 YFSETQ come from the germline V gene. V shed 4 bases, J shed 4 bases, and the junction held 7 bases outside the gene matches. The CDR3 is 14 amino acids. CDR3 residues: CASSPDREAYGYTF. CDR3 nucleotide sequence: TGCGCCAGCAGCCCAGACAGGGAGGCCTATGGCTACACCTTC.

The chain recombines TRBV19 with TRBJ1-2, with 8 positions matching TRBD1. The CDR3 has 17 residues. J lost 2 bases, V lost 5 bases, and 13 bases had no gene match. Germline V lookup: CDR1 LNHDA, CDR2 SQIVND (reference sequence). The CDR3 DNA sequence: TGTGCCAGTAGTCCCGACGGGGGGGCAGGGGGCAACTATGGCTACACCTTC. Its translation: CASSPDGGAGGNYGYTF.

The rearrangement uses TRBV19 and TRBJ1-6; D is ambiguous. The V and J ends lost 6 bases and 0 bases respectively, with 9 bases between them. The germline V gene has CDR1 LNHDA and CDR2 SQIVND (reference sequence). CDR3 size: 15 residues. CDR3 DNA: TGTGCCAGTAGGGGAGGGAGCTCCTATAATTCACCCCTCCACTTT. It specifies CASRGGSSYNSPLHF.

The rearrangement links TRBV18 to TRBJ2-7; D uncertain. CDR3 length: 13 amino acids. Germline CDR1 reads KGHSH; CDR2 reads LQKENI. The V end lost 4 bases, the J end lost 4 bases, and 11 bases lay between the germline ends. The CDR3 bases are TGTGCCAGCTCACTCTCCGACGGTTACGAGCAGTACGTC. Translating it yields CASSLSDGYEQYV.